This record concerns one TCR beta chain sequence. This clonotype came up many times. Its antigen remains undetermined. It has no much larger one-base neighbor in the sample; base qualities were not kept. This was a case-control study nested in a cohort of healthcare workers in London, UK, who had nasopharyngeal swab PCR tests and blood samples taken every week. Healthcare workers were recruited during the week of the UK lockdown, between 23 and 31 March 2020, and followed weekly for up to roughly 15 weeks. The sample is drawn from a study of early T cells in non-severe SARS-CoV-2 infection (dated by TCRdb to the early 2020s). Regarding the study in general: TCR sequencing used bulk RNA from unsorted whole blood, so alpha and beta chains could not be paired.

V loses 3 bases at its end and J loses 3 bases; junction bases beyond the gene matches: 4. From cysteine to phenylalanine, the CDR3 is 14 amino acids long. Solely the CDR3 DNA is kept, with 42 bases framed from the first base. From a lookup of the germline V gene, CDR1 and CDR2 are SGHTA and FQGNSA. Overall results and qualifications from the work: VDJdb matching was skewed toward anti-spike CD8 responses, so virus-specific expansions were likely underestimated and private and CD4 specificities were missed.

Libraries were made using 5' RACE. The sample was run on a NextSeq 500. The TCR library protocol attached unique molecular identifiers to individual cDNA molecules to correct for sequencing error and PCR bias. Both TCR alpha and beta chains were sequenced, and tight co-correlation was observed between alpha and beta sequence abundances in each sample. The authors' analysis ran thus. Decombinator V4 was used to annotate the V gene, J gene and CDR3 of the TCR sequences. Expanded TCRs were defined as changing significantly between any two time points under a Poisson model with p below 0.0001. Abundances of TCRs were expressed as counts per million after normalisation to the total number of TCRs sequenced in each sample. MAIT TCRs were defined by TRAV1-2 paired with TRAJ12, TRAJ20 or TRAJ33, and iNKT TCRs by TRAV10 paired with TRAJ18. VDJdb, accessed 1 November 2021, was searched for CMV, EBV and SARS-CoV-2 annotated TCRs, excluding TCRs annotated for multiple antigens. TCRdb reanalyzed the raw reads on its own, using fastp at Q25 for trimming and MiXCR for clone calling, and kept in-frame beta chains. All rows with the same CDR3 protein become a single entry with the most common DNA and genes. It is TCRdb's table, rather than the study itself, that gives the V and J calls and clone size. The sample contains 35,000 to 45,000 distinct CDR3 sequences, about 5.9% of them found a single time. Together, the top ten hold around 7.7% of the sample.

This sample comprised whole blood, obtained at baseline. The rearrangement joined TRBV7-2 to TRBJ1-2, with 7 middle bases fitting TRBD1. The TCR was taken from an adult who was a healthcare worker with PCR-confirmed SARS-CoV-2 infection or an uninfected control (not recorded which). The DNA sequence is TGTGCCAGCAGCTTGACAGGGAAGGACTATGGCTACACCTTC. Its protein product is CASSLTGKDYGYTF. Beyond the CDR3, the reference TRBV7-2 and TRBJ1-2 genes provide the residues; the full variable domain reads: GAGVSQSPSNKVTEKGKDVELRCDPISGHTALYWYRQSLGQGLEFLIYFQGNSAPDKSGLPSDRFSAERTGGSVSTLTIQRTQQEDSAVYLCASSLTGKDYGYTFGSGTRLTVV.